This is a list of T cell receptor beta chains from one sample in a study of cytomegalovirus exposure and HLA in healthy donors. Libraries were prepared by immunoSEQ multiplex PCR; TCRdb keeps only in-frame clonotypes and omits some of them. The sample contains about 180,000 clones, over 60% of which appear only once. The sample was PBMCs. Receptors originate from a man aged 18 to 30 in good health and CMV-seronegative. The conserved cysteine and the conserved F or W are not part of the CDR3 here. The D gene is left open where the match is weak.

D gene | J gene | V gene | CDR3 protein
NA | TRBJ1-2 | TRBV18 | ASSPTQGFNYGYT
NA | TRBJ2-3 | TRBV7-8 | ASSLASRPDTQY
TRBD2 | TRBJ2-3 | TRBV7-3 | ASSKLAASGDTQY
TRBD1 | TRBJ1-1 | TRBV28 | ASSLPGTAPLNTEAF
TRBD2 | TRBJ2-1 | TRBV5-4 | ASSNGLAGDNEQF
TRBD1 | TRBJ2-7 | TRBV5-4 | ASSLIRDRGGEQY
TRBD1 | TRBJ1-6 | TRBV6-1 | ASSEADGTGGSPLH
NA | TRBJ1-2 | TRBV27 | ASSLARNDGYT
NA | TRBJ1-3 | TRBV6-7 | ASSPGCLLAPSGNTIY
NA | TRBJ2-1 | TRBV6-5 | ASSPGTPLYNEQF
NA | TRBJ1-4 | TRBV7-2 | ASSLRGVRNEKLF
NA | TRBJ2-7 | TRBV19 | ASKAGSSYEQY
NA | TRBJ2-6 | TRBV5-1 | ASSFLPGDTGANVLT
NA | TRBJ2-5 | TRBV28 | ASSLGHTPETQY
NA | TRBJ2-2 | TRBV7-2 | ASSLAGHTKGTGELF
NA | TRBJ2-3 | TRBV9 | ASSQGAGRTDTQY
TRBD1 | TRBJ1-1 | TRBV9 | ASSLSGTAEAF
TRBD1 | TRBJ1-1 | TRBV28 | ASSSASLRQGGTEAF
NA | TRBJ1-1 | TRBV5-6 | ASSSGLSNTEAF
TRBD1 | TRBJ2-5 | TRBV7-9 | ASNDRGRIETQY